The clone carrying this T cell receptor (beta chain) was found a few times. Its antigen is still unknown. This CDR3 comprises 14 residues. V lost 1 base and J lost 7, with 13 bases in between. Germline-derived CDR1 and CDR2 are SEHNR and FQNEAQ (reference sequence). This specimen belongs to a study of identical twins. Overall study findings and caveats: Weaker excess sharing between twins was seen in beta out-of-frame sequences. For out-of-frame alpha sequences shared by twins, low generation probability was in excess. Zero-insertion analyses might be partly confounded by invariant T cells like MAIT and iNKT.

cDNA molecules carried unique molecular identifiers, and template switching added a universal primer site. From the 5' RACE reads, TCRdb called clonotypes with MiXCR, one entry per CDR3 protein. The table has around 1.7 million distinct CDR3 sequences, roughly a third seen once. Sequenced sample: cord blood. This sequence joins TRBV7-9 and TRBJ1-2; possibly TRBD1 for D (5 bases). This receptor was obtained from a newborn girl in good health. Here the CDR3 reads CASSLVGVRAGYTF. The CDR3 DNA reads TGTGCCAGCAGCTTAGTAGGAGTCAGGGCTGGCTACACCTTC.